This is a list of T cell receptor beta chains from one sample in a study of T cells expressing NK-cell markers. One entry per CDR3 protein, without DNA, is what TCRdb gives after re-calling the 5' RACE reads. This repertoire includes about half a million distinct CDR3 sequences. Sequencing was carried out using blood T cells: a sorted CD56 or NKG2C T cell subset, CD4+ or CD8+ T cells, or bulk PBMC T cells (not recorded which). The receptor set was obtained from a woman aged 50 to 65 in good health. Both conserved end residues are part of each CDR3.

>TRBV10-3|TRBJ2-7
CAIRSSQDAYEQYF
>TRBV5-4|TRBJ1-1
CASSTGTANTEAFF
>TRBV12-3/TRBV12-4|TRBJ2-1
CASSRLAQGAGNEQFF
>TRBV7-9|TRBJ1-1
CANQDRANTEAFF
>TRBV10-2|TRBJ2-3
CATQGGKVTDTQYF
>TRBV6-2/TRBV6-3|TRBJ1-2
CASRHMGSGSLDGYTF
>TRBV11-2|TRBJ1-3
CASSYPLFNVSGNTIYF
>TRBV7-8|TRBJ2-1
CASSLATGGPSNEQFF
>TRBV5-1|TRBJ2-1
CASSLNSGTGDNEQFF
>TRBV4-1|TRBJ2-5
CASSQATLRTGGETQYF
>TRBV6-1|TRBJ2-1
CASSVFTGTGGYNEQFF
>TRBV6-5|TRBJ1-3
CASSLVLKAGNTIYF
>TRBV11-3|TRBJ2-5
CASSFSPGRGQETQYF
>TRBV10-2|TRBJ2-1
CASSEGVGNEQFF
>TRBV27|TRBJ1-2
CASRSVGDRGRSLGYTF
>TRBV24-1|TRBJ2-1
CATSDTHSALYNEQFF
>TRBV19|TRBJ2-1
CASRGVEQQFF
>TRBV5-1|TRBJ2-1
CASSHVTNNEQFF
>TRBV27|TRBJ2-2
CASSSPGLAGAGELFF
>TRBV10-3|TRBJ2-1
CAIRGGQGRREEQFF
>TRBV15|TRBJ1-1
CATSVRGNTEAFF
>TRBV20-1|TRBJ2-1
CSVPTNAYNEQFF
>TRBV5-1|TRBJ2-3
CASSPQGIGTDTQYF
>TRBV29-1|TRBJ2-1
CSVAGQGEDEQFF
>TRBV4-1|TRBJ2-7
CASSQGRARSPSSYEQYF
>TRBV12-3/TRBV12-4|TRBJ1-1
CASSLGTTMNTEAFF
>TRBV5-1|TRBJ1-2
CASSVRQVDGYTF
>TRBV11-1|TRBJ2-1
CASSPSEGQFF
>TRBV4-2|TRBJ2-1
CASSQESAGVTYNEQFF